The rows below give T cell receptor beta chains drawn from one sample of a study of T cells in Graves' hyperthyroidism and ophthalmopathy. Each CDR3 protein is one row after TCRdb ran MiXCR on the multiplex PCR reads. Of just under 750,000 distinct CDR3 sequences listed, roughly 32% were seen once; the top ten hold about a third. The material sequenced was blood. The receptors here all came from a middle-aged woman with Graves' hyperthyroidism. CDR3s include the opening cysteine and the closing phenylalanine or tryptophan. D genes are given only for firm matches. Size tells how often a clone was seen (once, few, many) or the class of an expanded clone, and some rows leave it out.

>TRBJ1-4|-|TRBV20-1|TRBD1
TGCAGTGCTAGTCGATCGAAAAGCAGAGGGGGCTCTTGTGAAAAACTGTTTTTT
CSASRSKSRGGSCEKLFF
>TRBJ1-5|few|TRBV10-3|-
TGTGCCATCAGTGAGTGGCCAGGTCGTCAGCCCCAGCATTTT
CAISEWPGRQPQHF
>TRBJ1-2|many|TRBV20-1|TRBD1
TGCAGTGCTAGGGAGACAGGGGTGAACTATGGCTACACCTTC
CSARETGVNYGYTF
>TRBJ1-3|-|TRBV10-2|TRBD1
TGCGCCAGCAGCCCCCGGGACAGTCAAGGAAACACCATATATTTT
CASSPRDSQGNTIYF
>TRBJ2-1|-|TRBV20-1|-
TGCAGTGCTAGTCCACTCAATGAGCAGTTCTTC
CSASPLNEQFF
>TRBJ1-4|many|TRBV5-5|-
TGTGCCAGCAGCTTGTGGACGCCGAATGAAAAACTGTTTTTT
CASSLWTPNEKLFF
>TRBJ2-1|-|TRBV7-9|-
TGTGCCAGTAGTGCCATTCTAGCAGACTACAATGAGCAGTTCTTC
CASSAILADYNEQFF
>TRBJ1-6|-|TRBV11-1|TRBD1
TGTGCCAGCAGTCGACATTCTTCGGGACAGGATAATTCACCCCTCCACTTT
CASSRHSSGQDNSPLHF
>TRBJ1-3|many|TRBV7-9|-
TGTGCCAGCAGCCGAGAGGCGGGTCAGGCCCTCTCTGGAAACACCATATATTTT
CASSREAGQALSGNTIYF
>TRBJ2-2|few|TRBV12-3/TRBV12-4|TRBD2
TGTGCCAGCAGCCCCGCCGGACTAGCGGCGAACACCGGGGAGCTGTTTTTT
CASSPAGLAANTGELFF
>TRBJ1-2|-|TRBV29-1|-
TGCAGCTCACTACAGGGTCAAGGCTACACCTTC
CSSLQGQGYTF
>TRBJ1-1|-|TRBV6-5|-
TGTGCCAGCAGTTCCCCAGGGGCCACTGAAGCTTTCTTT
CASSSPGATEAFF
>TRBJ1-2|few|TRBV18|-
TGTGCCAGCTCACCACAGGGACGCGGGGAGATCGACACCTTC
CASSPQGRGEIDTF
>TRBJ2-7|few|TRBV5-1|-
TGCGCCAGCAGCTTGGTTCCCCGAGGGAACGAGCAGTACTTC
CASSLVPRGNEQYF
>TRBJ2-7|many|TRBV5-1|-
TGCGCCAGCAGCTTGAGGGGGAGCGAGCAGTACTTC
CASSLRGSEQYF
>TRBJ1-1|few|TRBV7-2|-
TGTGCCAGCAGCTTAGACGGACAGACTATGAACACTGAAGCTTTCTTT
CASSLDGQTMNTEAFF
>TRBJ2-7|-|TRBV5-1|-
TGCGCCAGCAGCTTGAGGCAGGGGAAGTGGGAGCAGTACTTC
CASSLRQGKWEQYF
>TRBJ2-5|many|TRBV7-8|-
TGTGCCAGCAGCTACGGCCCACACGAGACCCAGTACTTC
CASSYGPHETQYF
>TRBJ1-1|-|TRBV30|-
TGTGCCTGGAGTTTGACCTGGAACACTGAAGCTTTCTTT
CAWSLTWNTEAFF
>TRBJ2-7|many|TRBV7-2|-
TGTGCCAGCAGCTTAGAGGGCTGGCAGCCCGAGCAGTACTTC
CASSLEGWQPEQYF
>TRBJ1-1|few|TRBV12-3/TRBV12-4|-
TGTGCCAGCAGTTTAATGGCTATGAACACTGAAGCTTTCTTT
CASSLMAMNTEAFF
>TRBJ2-5|-|TRBV29-1|-
TGCAGCGGTTCCTCGGGTAGTGAGACCCAGTACTTC
CSGSSGSETQYF
>TRBJ1-1|many|TRBV12-3/TRBV12-4|-
TGTGCCAGCAGTCCGGAGACCACTGAAGCTTTCTTT
CASSPETTEAFF
>TRBJ2-5|-|TRBV20-1|-
TGCAGTGCTAGGGGTAGGGGATTCGAGGAGACCCAGTACTTC
CSARGRGFEETQYF
>TRBJ1-3|-|TRBV10-3|-
TGTGCCACTCGGGGACCGGGAGGGGCGACAGGCGATTCTGGAAACACCATATATTTT
CATRGPGGATGDSGNTIYF
>TRBJ1-2|many|TRBV5-8|-
TGTGCCAGCAGCTTGGGTGACACAGTGTATGGCTACACCTTC
CASSLGDTVYGYTF
>TRBJ2-7|few|TRBV12-3/TRBV12-4|-
TGTGCCAGCAGTTTAGCGCGGGCAAATACGGGCGAGCAGTACTTC
CASSLARANTGEQYF
>TRBJ1-2|-|TRBV6-1|TRBD1
TGTGCCAGCAGTGAAGCGCAGACAGGGACCTATGGCTACACCTTC
CASSEAQTGTYGYTF
>TRBJ1-6|once|TRBV14|-
TGTGCCAGCAGCCAAGAATGGGGGGCTGGGTCACCCCTCCACTTT
CASSQEWGAGSPLHF
>TRBJ2-3|once|TRBV7-6|-
TGTGCCAGCAGCTTATACGGCGATGCCACAGATACGCAGTATTTT
CASSLYGDATDTQYF
>TRBJ2-5|many|TRBV7-9|-
TGTGCCAGCAGCCCGCTACGACAGCGAGGAGAGACCCAGTACTTC
CASSPLRQRGETQYF
>TRBJ1-3|-|TRBV6-1|-
TGTGCCATCAGTGAGGCCAGGTTGGACACCATATATTTT
CAISEARLDTIYF
>TRBJ2-5|-|TRBV10-3|TRBD1
TGTGCCATCAGACGGGACAGGGATAGGGAGACCCAGTACTTC
CAIRRDRDRETQYF
>TRBJ2-7|-|TRBV6-5|TRBD2
TGTGCCAGCAGTTACTTACCCGGGACTAGCGGTGCCGGGGAGCAGTACTTC
CASSYLPGTSGAGEQYF
>TRBJ1-1|many|TRBV2|-
TGTGCCAGCAGGACTGGTACAGGGAACACTGAAGCTTTCTTT
CASRTGTGNTEAFF
>TRBJ1-2|-|TRBV11-3|TRBD1
TGTGCCAGCAGCTTAGGTGGGACAGGGGGCGGCTATGGCTACACCTTC
CASSLGGTGGGYGYTF
>TRBJ2-5|many|TRBV15|TRBD2
TGTGCCACCAGCACGAGGACTAGCGGGGAAGAGACCCAGTACTTC
CATSTRTSGEETQYF
>TRBJ2-6|-|TRBV10-3|-
TGTGCCATCAGTCGTCAGATCCCGCGGGACACTGAAGCTTTC
CAISRQIPRDTEAF
>TRBJ2-7|-|TRBV3-1|TRBD2
TGTGCCAGCCTTGGGAGGGATCAGCAGTACTTC
CASLGRDQQYF
>TRBJ2-7|few|TRBV7-2|-
TGTGCCAGCAGCTTGGCCTGGGGGCGGGGGTGGGTTTACGAGCAGTACTTC
CASSLAWGRGWVYEQYF
>TRBJ1-4|-|TRBV7-8|-
TGTGCCAGCAGCCAAGGCAGACATAATGAAAAACTGTTTTTT
CASSQGRHNEKLFF
>TRBJ2-5|-|TRBV20-1|-
TGCAGTGCTAGAGATTCCTCCACGGGCCACTTGAGGTACTTC
CSARDSSTGHLRYF
>TRBJ2-7|-|TRBV27|TRBD1
TGTGCCAGCAGTTTAGGAGACAGGGAACTAAACTACGAGCAGTACTTC
CASSLGDRELNYEQYF
>TRBJ2-7|-|TRBV20-1|-
TGCAGTGCTAGAGGCATATCCTACGAGCAGTACTTC
CSARGISYEQYF
>TRBJ2-6|few|TRBV10-3|-
TGTGCCAGCAATAATCCTACGGGACTCTCTGGGGCCAACGTCCTGACTTTC
CASNNPTGLSGANVLTF